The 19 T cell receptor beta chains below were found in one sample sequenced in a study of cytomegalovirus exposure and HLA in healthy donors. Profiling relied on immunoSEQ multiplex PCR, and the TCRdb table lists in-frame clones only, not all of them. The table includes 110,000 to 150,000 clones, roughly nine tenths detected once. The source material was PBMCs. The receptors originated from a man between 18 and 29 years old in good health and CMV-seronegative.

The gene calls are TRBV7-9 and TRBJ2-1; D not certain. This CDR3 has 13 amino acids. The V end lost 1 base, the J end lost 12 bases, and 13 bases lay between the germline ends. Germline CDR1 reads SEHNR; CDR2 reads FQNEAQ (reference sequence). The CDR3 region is CASSLGSVITQFF. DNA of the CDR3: TGTGCCAGCAGCTTAGGTAGTGTCATCACGCAGTTCTTC.

Here the CDR3 reads CASRLAGSGGELFF. The CDR3 DNA sequence: TGTGCCAGTAGACTAGCGGGGTCCGGCGGGGAGCTGTTTTTT. The V call is TRBV6-5, the J call TRBJ2-2; 11 bases are shared with TRBD2. Germline CDR1 reads MNHEY; CDR2 reads SVGAGI. Trimming removed 9 bases from V and 7 bases from J; junction bases left unmatched: 7. The CDR3 sequence is 14 residues long.

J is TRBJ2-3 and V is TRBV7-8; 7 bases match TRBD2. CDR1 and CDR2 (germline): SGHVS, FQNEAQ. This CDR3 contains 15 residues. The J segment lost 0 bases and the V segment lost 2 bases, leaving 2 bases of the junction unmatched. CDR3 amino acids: CASSLLSGSTDTQYF. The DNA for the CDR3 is TGTGCCAGCAGCTTACTTAGCGGGAGCACAGATACGCAGTATTTT.

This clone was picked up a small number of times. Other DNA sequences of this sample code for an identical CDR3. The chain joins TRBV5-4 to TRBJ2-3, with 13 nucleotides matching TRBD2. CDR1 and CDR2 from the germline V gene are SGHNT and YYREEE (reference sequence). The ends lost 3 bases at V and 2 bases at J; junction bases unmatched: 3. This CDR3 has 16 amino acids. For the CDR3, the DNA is TGTGCCAGCAGCTCGGGACTAGCGGGGATCACAGATACGCAGTATTTT. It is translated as CASSSGLAGITDTQYF.

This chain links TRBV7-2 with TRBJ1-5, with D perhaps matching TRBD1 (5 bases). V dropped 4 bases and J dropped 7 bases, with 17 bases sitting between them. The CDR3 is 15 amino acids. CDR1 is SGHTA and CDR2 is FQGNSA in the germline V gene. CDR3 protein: CASSSEWAGRQPQHF. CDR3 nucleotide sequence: TGTGCCAGCAGCTCCGAATGGGCAGGGAGGCAGCCCCAGCATTTT.

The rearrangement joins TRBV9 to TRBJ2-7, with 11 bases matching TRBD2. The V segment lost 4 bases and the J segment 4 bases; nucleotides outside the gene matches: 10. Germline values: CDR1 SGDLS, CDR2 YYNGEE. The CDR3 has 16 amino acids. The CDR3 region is CASSPLLAGGLYEQYF. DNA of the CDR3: TGTGCCAGCAGCCCTCTGCTAGCGGGGGGCCTTTACGAGCAGTACTTC.

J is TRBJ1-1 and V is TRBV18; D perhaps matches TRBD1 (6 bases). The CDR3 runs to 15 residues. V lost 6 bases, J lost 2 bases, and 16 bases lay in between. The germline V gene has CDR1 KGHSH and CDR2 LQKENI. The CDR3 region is CASSPSRRGNTEAFF. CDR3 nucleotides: TGTGCCAGCTCCCCCTCCCGCAGGGGAAACACTGAAGCTTTCTTT.

The CDR3 protein is CASSGPFGETQYF. CDR3 DNA sequence: TGTGCCAGCAGCGGTCCATTCGGGGAGACCCAGTACTTC. This chain uses TRBV9 with TRBJ2-5; D gene uncertain. The CDR3 totals 13 residues. Looked up from germline, CDR1 is SGDLS and CDR2 is YYNGEE. V dropped 3 bases and J dropped 5 bases, with 11 bases sitting between them.

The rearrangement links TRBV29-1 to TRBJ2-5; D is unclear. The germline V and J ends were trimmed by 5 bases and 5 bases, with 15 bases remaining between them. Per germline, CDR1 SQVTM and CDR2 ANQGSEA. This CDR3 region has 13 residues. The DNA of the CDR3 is TGCAGCGTTACTGAAATACGGTTGGAGACCCAGTACTTC. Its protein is CSVTEIRLETQYF.

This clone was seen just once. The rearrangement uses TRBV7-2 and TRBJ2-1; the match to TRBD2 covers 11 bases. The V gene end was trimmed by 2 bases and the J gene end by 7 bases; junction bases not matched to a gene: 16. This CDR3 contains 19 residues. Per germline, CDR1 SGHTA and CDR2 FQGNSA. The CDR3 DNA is TGTGCCAGCAGCTTAAAGTTTATTTCTAGCGGGGGGTATCCGAATGAGCAGTTCTTC. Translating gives CASSLKFISSGGYPNEQFF.

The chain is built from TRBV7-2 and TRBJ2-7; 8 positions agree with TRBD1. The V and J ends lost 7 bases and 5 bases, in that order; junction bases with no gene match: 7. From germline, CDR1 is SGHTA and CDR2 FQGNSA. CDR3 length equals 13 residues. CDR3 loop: CASTPGGYDEQYF. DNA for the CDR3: TGTGCCAGCACCCCAGGGGGCTATGACGAGCAGTACTTC.

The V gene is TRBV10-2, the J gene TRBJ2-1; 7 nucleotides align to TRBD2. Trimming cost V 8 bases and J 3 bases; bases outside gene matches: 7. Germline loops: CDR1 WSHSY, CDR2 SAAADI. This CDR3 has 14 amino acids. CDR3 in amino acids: CASGTSGIYNEQFF. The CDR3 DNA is TGCGCCAGCGGGACGAGCGGGATCTACAATGAGCAGTTCTTC.

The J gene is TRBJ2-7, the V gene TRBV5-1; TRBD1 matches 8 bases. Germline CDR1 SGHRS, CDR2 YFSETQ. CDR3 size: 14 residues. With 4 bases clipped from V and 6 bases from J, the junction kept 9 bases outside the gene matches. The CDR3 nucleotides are TGCGCCAGCAGCGCGGACAGGGACGGAGTCGAGCAGTACTTC. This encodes CASSADRDGVEQYF.

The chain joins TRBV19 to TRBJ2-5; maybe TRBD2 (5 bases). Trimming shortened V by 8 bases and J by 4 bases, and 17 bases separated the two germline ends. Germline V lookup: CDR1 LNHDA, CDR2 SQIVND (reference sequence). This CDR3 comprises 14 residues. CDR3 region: CASANSREVETQYF. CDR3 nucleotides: TGTGCCAGTGCTAACTCTCGGGAAGTAGAGACCCAGTACTTC.

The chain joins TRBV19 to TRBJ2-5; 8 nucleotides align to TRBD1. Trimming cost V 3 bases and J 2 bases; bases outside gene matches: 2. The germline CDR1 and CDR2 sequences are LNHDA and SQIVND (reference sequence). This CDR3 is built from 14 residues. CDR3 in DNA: TGTGCCAGTAGTATCCGGGACAGGCAAGAGACCCAGTACTTC. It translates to CASSIRDRQETQYF.

The CDR3 coding sequence is TGTGCCAGCAGCTTACAGTGGCGCGCCGAAGCTTTCTTT. As protein: CASSLQWRAEAFF. The J gene is TRBJ1-1, the V gene TRBV5-4; no clear D gene. CDR3 size: 13 residues. CDR1 is SGHNT, CDR2 YYREEE, per germline (reference sequence). Trimming removed 2 bases from V and 8 bases from J, with 13 bases in between. Drawing the rest from reference TRBV5-4 and TRBJ1-1, the complete variable domain is ETGVTQSPTHLIKTRGQQVTLRCSSQSGHNTVSWYQQALGQGPQFIFQYYREEENGRGNFPPRFSGLQFPNYSSELNVNALELDDSALYLCASSLQWRAEAFFGQGTRLTVV.

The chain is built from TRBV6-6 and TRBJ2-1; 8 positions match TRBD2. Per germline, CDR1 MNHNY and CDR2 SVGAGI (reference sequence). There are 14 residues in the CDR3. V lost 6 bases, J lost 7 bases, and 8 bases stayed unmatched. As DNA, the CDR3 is TGTGCCAGCAGAGGACGGGGGGGCCGGAATGAGCAGTTCTTC. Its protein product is CASRGRGGRNEQFF.

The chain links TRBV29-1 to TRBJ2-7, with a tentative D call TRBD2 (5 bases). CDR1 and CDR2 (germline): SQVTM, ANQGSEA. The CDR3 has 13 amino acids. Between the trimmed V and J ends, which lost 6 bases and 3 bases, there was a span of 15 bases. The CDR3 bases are TGCAGCGTCGGAGGACTCGGGGACTACGAGCAGTACTTC. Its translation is CSVGGLGDYEQYF.

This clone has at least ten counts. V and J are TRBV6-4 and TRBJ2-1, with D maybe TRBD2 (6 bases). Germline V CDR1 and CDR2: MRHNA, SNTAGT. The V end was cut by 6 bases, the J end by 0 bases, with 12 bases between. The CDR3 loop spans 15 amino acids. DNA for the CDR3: TGTGCCAGCAGCGGTAGCGGAGGCTCCTACAATGAGCAGTTCTTC. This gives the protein CASSGSGGSYNEQFF.